The 7 T cell receptor beta chains below come from one sample, sequenced in a study of blood T cell repertoires in COVID-19. Sequencing used immunoSEQ multiplex PCR; TCRdb keeps in-frame clones, though not all of them. This repertoire shows tens of thousands of clones, roughly 84% found once; its top ten account for approximately 1.4%. Sequenced material: peripheral blood. These receptors originate from a man aged 50-60 years with acute or convalescent COVID-19.

Regarding this clone: One end of the junction is discordant with germline, which a read error may explain. The chain is built from TRBV5-1 and TRBJ1-5, with D uncertain. The CDR3 contains 15 residues. Germline V gene data show CDR1 as SGHRS and CDR2 as YFSETQ. The CDR3, as DNA: TGCGCCAGCACCTTGGACGGCACTATCAATCAGCCCCAGCATTTT. Encoded protein: CASTLDGTINQPQHF.

This clone has only one observation. The chain employs TRBV2 and TRBJ1-1; D possibly corresponds to TRBD1 (5 bases). The CDR3 runs to 14 residues. CDR1 is SNHLY, CDR2 FYNNEI, per germline. Deletions cut 0 bases from V and 5 bases from J, with 10 bases between. The CDR3 coding sequence is TGTGCCAGCAGTGAAGCGCGGGGGGGGACTGAAGCTTTCTTT. Its translation: CASSEARGGTEAFF.

The chain employs TRBV18 and TRBJ1-4; no firm D call. V lost 2 bases and J lost 0, with 4 bases in between. The CDR3 extends over 14 amino acids. Germline CDR1 reads KGHSH; CDR2 reads LQKENI. This CDR3 reads CASSPTSTNEKLFF. As DNA, the CDR3 is TGTGCCAGCTCACCAACTTCAACTAATGAAAAACTGTTTTTT.

The V gene is TRBV19, the J gene TRBJ1-2; D ambiguous. The CDR3 has 14 amino acids. Trimming took 3 bases from V and 6 from J, leaving 14 bases between them. Looked up from germline, CDR1 is LNHDA and CDR2 is SQIVND (reference sequence). As DNA, the CDR3 is TGTGCCAGTAGTATGAGGAGCGCTATGGATGGCTACACCTTC. It is translated as CASSMRSAMDGYTF.

This CDR3 reads CASSLELAGATYEQYF. The CDR3 region has the DNA TGTGCCAGCAGCTTAGAACTAGCGGGCGCCACCTACGAGCAGTACTTC. The chain has TRBV11-2 and TRBJ2-7; 9 nucleotides match TRBD2. CDR3 length equals 16 residues. Germline trimming cut 0 bases from V and 2 bases from J; bases unmatched to any gene: 5. Per the germline V gene, CDR1 is SGHAT and CDR2 is FQNNGV.

The chain joins TRBV9 to TRBJ2-1, with 8 positions matching TRBD2. The CDR3 length is 18 residues. Germline V CDR1 and CDR2: SGDLS, YYNGEE. After removal of 0 bases from V and 1 base from J, the junction contained 9 bases not matched to a gene. CDR3 protein: CASSVVPSGSLSYNEQFF. The DNA for the CDR3 is TGTGCCAGCAGCGTAGTTCCTAGCGGGTCCTTGTCCTACAATGAGCAGTTCTTC.

The rearrangement joins TRBV27 to TRBJ2-7; 8 bases align to TRBD2. This CDR3 is 15 amino acids long. The V and J ends lost 4 bases and 5 bases, in that order; junction bases with no gene match: 10. Germline values: CDR1 MNHEY, CDR2 SMNVEV (reference sequence). The CDR3 sequence is CASSSPFSGMDEQYF. In DNA form, the CDR3 reads TGTGCCAGCAGTTCCCCATTTAGCGGGATGGACGAGCAGTACTTC.